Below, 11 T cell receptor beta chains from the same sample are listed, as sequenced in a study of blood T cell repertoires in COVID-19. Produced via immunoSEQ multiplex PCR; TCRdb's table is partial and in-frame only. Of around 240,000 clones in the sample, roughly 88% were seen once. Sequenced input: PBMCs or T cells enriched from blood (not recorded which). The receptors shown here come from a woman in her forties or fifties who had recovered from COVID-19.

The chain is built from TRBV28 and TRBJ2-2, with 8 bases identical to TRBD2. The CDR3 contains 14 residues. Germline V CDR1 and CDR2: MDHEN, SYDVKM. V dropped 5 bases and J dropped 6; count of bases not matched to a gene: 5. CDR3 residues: CASSIPAGAGELFF. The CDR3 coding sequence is TGTGCCAGCAGTATTCCAGCGGGAGCCGGGGAGCTGTTTTTT.

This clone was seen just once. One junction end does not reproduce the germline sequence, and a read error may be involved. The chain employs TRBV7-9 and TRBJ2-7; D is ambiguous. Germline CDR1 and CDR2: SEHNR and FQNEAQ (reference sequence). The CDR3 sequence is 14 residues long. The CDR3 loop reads CASSLVMSSSEQYF. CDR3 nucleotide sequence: TGTGCCAGCAGCTTAGTAATGAGTTCCTCCGAGCAGTACTTC.

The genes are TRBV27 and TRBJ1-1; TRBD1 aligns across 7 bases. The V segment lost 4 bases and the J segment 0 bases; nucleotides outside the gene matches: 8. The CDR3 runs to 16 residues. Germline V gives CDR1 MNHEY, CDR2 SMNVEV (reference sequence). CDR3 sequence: CASSSDRSYMNTEAFF. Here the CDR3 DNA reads TGTGCCAGCAGTTCGGACAGGTCGTACATGAACACTGAAGCTTTCTTT.

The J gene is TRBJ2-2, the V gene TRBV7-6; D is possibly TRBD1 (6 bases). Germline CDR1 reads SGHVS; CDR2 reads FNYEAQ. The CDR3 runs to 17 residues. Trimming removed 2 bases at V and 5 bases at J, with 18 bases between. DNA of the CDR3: TGTGCCAGCAGCTTACGAATGACAGGTCGGGGTACCGGGGAGCTGTTTTTT. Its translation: CASSLRMTGRGTGELFF.

CDR3 in amino acids: CATSGSSGSGADTQYF. As DNA, the CDR3 is TGTGCCACCAGTGGGTCTAGCGGGAGTGGGGCAGATACGCAGTATTTT. This chain connects TRBV24-1 to TRBJ2-3, with 10 bases that match TRBD2. J lost 4 bases, V lost 5 bases, and 8 bases had no gene match. The V gene's germline CDR1 is KGHDR and CDR2 SFDVKD. The CDR3 is made up of 16 amino acids.

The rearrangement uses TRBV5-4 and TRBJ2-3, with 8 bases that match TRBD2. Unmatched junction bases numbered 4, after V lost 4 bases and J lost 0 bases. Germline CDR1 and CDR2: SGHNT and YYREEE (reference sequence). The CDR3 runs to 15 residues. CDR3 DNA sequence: TGTGCCAGCAGCGAGAGCGGGGGTAGCACAGATACGCAGTATTTT. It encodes CASSESGGSTDTQYF.

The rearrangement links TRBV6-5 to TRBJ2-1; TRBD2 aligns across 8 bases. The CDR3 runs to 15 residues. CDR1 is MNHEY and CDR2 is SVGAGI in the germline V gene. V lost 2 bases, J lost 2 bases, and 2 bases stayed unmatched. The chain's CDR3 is CASSYVAGTYNEQFF. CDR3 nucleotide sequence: TGTGCCAGCAGTTACGTAGCGGGAACCTACAATGAGCAGTTCTTC.

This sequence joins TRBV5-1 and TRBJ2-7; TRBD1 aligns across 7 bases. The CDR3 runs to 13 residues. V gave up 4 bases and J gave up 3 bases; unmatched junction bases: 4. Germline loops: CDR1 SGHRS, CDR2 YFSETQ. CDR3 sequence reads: CASSQGQIYEQYF. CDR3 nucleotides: TGCGCCAGCAGCCAGGGACAGATCTACGAGCAGTACTTC.

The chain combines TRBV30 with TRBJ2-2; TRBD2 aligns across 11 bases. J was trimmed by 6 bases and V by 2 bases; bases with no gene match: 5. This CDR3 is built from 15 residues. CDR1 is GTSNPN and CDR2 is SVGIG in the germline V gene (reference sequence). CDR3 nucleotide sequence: TGTGCCTGGAGTATAGCGGGAGGGCCGCCCGGGGAGCTGTTTTTT. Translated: CAWSIAGGPPGELFF.

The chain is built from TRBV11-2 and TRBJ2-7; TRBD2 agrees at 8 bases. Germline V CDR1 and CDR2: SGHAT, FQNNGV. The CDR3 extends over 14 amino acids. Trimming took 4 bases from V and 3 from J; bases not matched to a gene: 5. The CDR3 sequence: CASSSGLGGYEQYF. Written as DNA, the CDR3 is TGTGCCAGCAGCTCGGGACTAGGGGGCTACGAGCAGTACTTC. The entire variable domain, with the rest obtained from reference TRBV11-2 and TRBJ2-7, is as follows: EAGVAQSPRYKIIEKRQSVAFWCNPISGHATLYWYQQILGQGPKLLIQFQNNGVVDDSQLPKDRFSAERLKGVDSTLKIQPAKLEDSAVYLCASSSGLGGYEQYFGPGTRLTVT.

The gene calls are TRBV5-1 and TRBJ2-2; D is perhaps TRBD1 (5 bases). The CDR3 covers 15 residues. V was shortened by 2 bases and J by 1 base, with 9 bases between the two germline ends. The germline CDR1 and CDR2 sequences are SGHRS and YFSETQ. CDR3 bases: TGCGCCAGCAGCTTCTTGCAGGGGAACACCGGGGAGCTGTTTTTT. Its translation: CASSFLQGNTGELFF. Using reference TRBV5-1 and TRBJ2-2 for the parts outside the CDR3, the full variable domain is KAGVTQTPRYLIKTRGQQVTLSCSPISGHRSVSWYQQTPGQGLQFLFEYFSETQRNKGNFPGRFSGRQFSNSRSEMNVSTLELGDSALYLCASSFLQGNTGELFFGEGSRLTVL.